The 18 T cell receptor beta chains in this list originate from one sample, sequenced in a study of graft-versus-host responses after intestinal transplantation. Some clones are missing from TCRdb's copy, which holds only in-frame ones; the method was immunoSEQ multiplex PCR. In the table there are more than 95,000 clones, less than 90% of which are singletons. No antigen has been assigned to these receptors. This material consisted of unstimulated CD4+ T cells sorted from spleen or lymph node cells, taken before intestinal transplant. These receptors originate from a human donor who received an intestinal transplant.

J is TRBJ1-2 and V is TRBV11-2; 10 nucleotides align to TRBD1. Germline V gives CDR1 SGHAT, CDR2 FQNNGV. Trimming took 5 bases from V and 8 from J; bases not matched to a gene: 8. The CDR3 extends over 14 amino acids. The CDR3, as DNA: TGTGCCAGCAGCCTAGGGACAGGGGTCGGAGGCTACACCTTC. Protein product: CASSLGTGVGGYTF.

V gene TRBV5-4 combines with J gene TRBJ2-7, with 10 bases that match TRBD1. Trimming at V came to 2 bases and at J to 6 bases, leaving 8 bases not matched to a gene. The CDR3 contains 15 residues. Germline V gene sequence: CDR1 SGHNT, CDR2 YYREEE (reference sequence). Here the CDR3 DNA reads TGTGCCAGCAGCTTTTTCGGGACAGGGGTGTCCGAGCAGTACTTC. Translation: CASSFFGTGVSEQYF.

This chain joins TRBV5-1 and TRBJ2-5, with 7 bases identical to TRBD2. The CDR3 contains 14 residues. V lost 4 bases and J lost 7; bases outside the gene matches: 10. Germline lookup yields CDR1 SGHRS and CDR2 YFSETQ. The CDR3 spells CASSGGPGGSTQYF. CDR3 coding DNA: TGCGCCAGCAGCGGGGGACCGGGGGGTTCGACCCAGTACTTC.

The CDR3 DNA follows: TGTGCCAGCAGCCGAACGTTAGCGGGGGGGCCTCCAGATACGCAGTATTTT. As protein: CASSRTLAGGPPDTQYF. The V call is TRBV5-5, the J call TRBJ2-3; 11 bases agree with TRBD2. Per the germline V gene, CDR1 is SGHKS and CDR2 is YYEKEE (reference sequence). After removal of 4 bases from V and 4 bases from J, the junction contained 11 bases not matched to a gene. This CDR3 comprises 17 residues.

The V call is TRBV2, the J call TRBJ2-3; no clear D. V was shortened by 4 bases and J by 2 bases, with 10 bases between the two germline ends. The CDR3 has 14 residues. Germline loops: CDR1 SNHLY, CDR2 FYNNEI. CDR3 coding DNA: TGTGCCAGCAGTGTGATCCCGCACACAGATACGCAGTATTTT. It is translated as CASSVIPHTDTQYF.

The V and J genes are TRBV7-7 and TRBJ2-7; the match to TRBD2 covers 7 bases. This CDR3 spans 17 amino acids. The V segment lost 5 bases and the J segment 4 bases; nucleotides outside the gene matches: 17. Germline lookup yields CDR1 SSHAT and CDR2 FNYEAQ (reference sequence). Here the CDR3 reads CASSPQLGRDYGYEQYF. The CDR3, as DNA: TGTGCCAGCAGCCCCCAACTGGGAAGGGACTACGGGTACGAGCAGTACTTC.

In nucleotides, the CDR3 is TGTGCCAGCAGCTTAGGGAGAGTAACAACTAATGAAAAACTGTTTTTT. This gives the protein CASSLGRVTTNEKLFF. This chain joins TRBV11-2 and TRBJ1-4; D not resolved. The CDR3 length is 16 residues. The V end lost 1 base, the J end lost 0 bases, and 9 bases lay between the germline ends. The V gene's germline CDR1 is SGHAT and CDR2 FQNNGV. The variable domain in full, with the rest retrieved from reference TRBV11-2 and TRBJ1-4, is EAGVAQSPRYKIIEKRQSVAFWCNPISGHATLYWYQQILGQGPKLLIQFQNNGVVDDSQLPKDRFSAERLKGVDSTLKIQPAKLEDSAVYLCASSLGRVTTNEKLFFGSGTQLSVL.

This clone was found a few times. V usage is TRBV28 and J usage is TRBJ2-7, with TRBD2 matching 7 bases. The junction had 19 bases not matched to a gene; V was cut back by 2 bases and J by 3 bases. This CDR3 is built from 19 residues. Germline V gene sequence: CDR1 MDHEN, CDR2 SYDVKM. The CDR3 loop reads CASSLSPSGLSGGGYEQYF. CDR3 sequence (DNA): TGTGCCAGCAGTTTAAGCCCTTCGGGACTCTCGGGGGGTGGCTACGAGCAGTACTTC.

V usage is TRBV2 and J usage is TRBJ2-1, with TRBD2 as a possible D gene (5 bases). Germline V gene lookup returns CDR1 SNHLY and CDR2 FYNNEI. The CDR3 contains 12 residues. The V end was cut by 5 bases, the J end by 9 bases, with 11 bases between. The CDR3 loop reads CASSSLRGEQFF. CDR3 DNA sequence: TGTGCCAGCAGTTCCCTCCGGGGTGAGCAGTTCTTC.

J is TRBJ1-2 and V is TRBV5-6; D is perhaps TRBD1 (6 bases). V was trimmed by 1 base and J by 6 bases, leaving 10 bases between them. Germline CDR1 reads SGHDT; CDR2 reads YYEEEE. This CDR3 is built from 13 residues. This chain's CDR3 is CASSLRGRDGYTF. CDR3 sequence (DNA): TGTGCCAGCAGCTTGAGGGGGAGAGATGGCTACACCTTC. The entire variable domain, with the rest obtained from reference TRBV5-6 and TRBJ1-2, is as follows: DAGVTQSPTHLIKTRGQQVTLRCSPKSGHDTVSWYQQALGQGPQFIFQYYEEEERQRGNFPDRFSGHQFPNYSSELNVNALLLGDSALYLCASSLRGRDGYTFGSGTRLTVV.

CDR3 sequence reads: CASSQESWGAKLGLAKNIQYF. The CDR3 DNA sequence: TGCGCCAGCAGCCAAGAGTCTTGGGGGGCGAAGCTAGGGTTGGCCAAAAACATTCAGTACTTC. This chain links TRBV4-1 with TRBJ2-4, with D possibly being TRBD1 or TRBD2 (6 bases each). CDR1 MGHRA and CDR2 YSYEKL come from the germline V gene. The CDR3 is 21 amino acids. V was cut by 0 bases and J by 1 base, with 25 bases left in between.

This chain joins TRBV10-3 and TRBJ2-5; D perhaps matches TRBD2 (7 bases). The V end was cut by 2 bases, the J end by 2 bases, with 9 bases between. Germline CDR1 reads ENHRY; CDR2 reads SYGVKD. This CDR3 region has 14 residues. CDR3 amino acids: CAISERGGQETQYF. The CDR3, as DNA: TGTGCCATCAGTGAGAGGGGGGGTCAAGAGACCCAGTACTTC.

The chain joins TRBV6-6 to TRBJ1-5; the D gene is possibly TRBD1 (5 bases). There are 13 residues in the CDR3. Germline lookup yields CDR1 MNHNY and CDR2 SVGAGI (reference sequence). V was cut by 0 bases and J by 7 bases, with 7 bases left in between. CDR3 in amino acids: CASSYSWGQPQHF. Written as DNA, the CDR3 is TGTGCCAGCAGTTACTCGTGGGGGCAGCCCCAGCATTTT.

This chain connects TRBV19 to TRBJ1-1; D uncertain. The CDR3 contains 14 residues. CDR1 is LNHDA and CDR2 is SQIVND in the germline V gene (reference sequence). Trimming pared 8 bases from V and 1 base from J, leaving 14 bases between. The CDR3 region has the DNA TGTGCCAGTCTCGGACCCTACAGGAACACTGAAGCTTTCTTT. Its protein is CASLGPYRNTEAFF.

The V call is TRBV6-4, the J call TRBJ2-1; D gene uncertain. Germline values: CDR1 MRHNA, CDR2 SNTAGT. The CDR3 length is 10 residues. Trimming left V 6 bases short and J 7 bases short, with 4 bases between. The CDR3 spells CASSDNEQFF. CDR3 nucleotides: TGTGCCAGCAGCGATAATGAGCAGTTCTTC.

The rearrangement joins TRBV28 to TRBJ2-3; the match to TRBD2 covers 10 bases. Germline CDR1 reads MDHEN; CDR2 reads SYDVKM. This CDR3 comprises 15 residues. V was clipped by 3 bases and J by 4 bases; unmatched bases: 4. CDR3 nucleotide sequence: TGTGCCAGCAGTTTCTCTAGCGGGAGCGCAGATACGCAGTATTTT. Translated, it gives CASSFSSGSADTQYF.

The chain links TRBV27 to TRBJ2-7, with TRBD1 matching 7 bases. J was trimmed by 2 bases and V by 2 bases; bases with no gene match: 6. Germline CDR1 and CDR2: MNHEY and SMNVEV (reference sequence). This CDR3 has 15 residues. The CDR3 region has the DNA TGTGCCAGCAGTTTAAGGGGGACAGCCACCTACGAGCAGTACTTC. Residues: CASSLRGTATYEQYF.

This chain links TRBV30 with TRBJ1-1; a weak D match, TRBD1 (5 bases). V lost 2 bases to trimming and J lost 4 bases, with 11 bases between them. CDR1 is GTSNPN and CDR2 is SVGIG in the germline V gene (reference sequence). The CDR3 length is 13 residues. As DNA, the CDR3 is TGTGCCTGGAGTACGGGCGACAGCACTGAAGCTTTCTTT. It is translated as CAWSTGDSTEAFF.